This TCR beta chain was sequenced in a study of beta chain features in type 1 diabetes. Of the isolated RNA, all was reverse transcribed, and so the sequenced material was expressed TCRB transcripts. Using immunoSEQ multiplex PCR, the repertoire was profiled, and TCRdb retains in-frame clones only, with some absent. Among roughly 370,000 clones, about 15% were seen once, and the ten largest hold about 0.04%. Germline assignment: CDR1 SEHNR and CDR2 FQNEAQ (reference sequence). The CDR3 contains 14 residues. V was shortened by 1 base and J by 6 bases, with 13 bases between the two germline ends. The study, taken as a whole, reports: It was among patients, rather than healthy donors, that naive, central memory and Treg TCRB repertoires appeared more similar. Among type 1 diabetes patients, VDJ junctions had fewer insertions and more deletions.

Sorted populations all exceeded 95% purity. To note about this clone: Its antigen is undetermined.

This receptor was identified in a man aged 30 to 39 in good health. The sequencing input was naive CD4+ T cells from blood. The chain has TRBV7-9 and TRBJ2-7; D is tentatively TRBD1 or TRBD2 (5 bases each). The CDR3 coding sequence is TGTGCCAGCAGCTTAGAGGGGACCTCGCCCGAGCAGTACTTC. It specifies CASSLEGTSPEQYF.